This T cell receptor (beta chain) is drawn from a study of Ad26.COV2.S vaccination and SARS-CoV-2 variants (dated by TCRdb to the early 2020s). About the full investigation: Vaccine-arm donors came from COV1001, a multicentre, randomized, double-blind, placebo-controlled phase I-IIa trial of Ad26.COV2.S in healthy adults. Ad26.COV2.S was administered intramuscularly at 5 x 10^10 or 1 x 10^11 viral particles, either as a single shot or as two shots given 56 days apart. Sequencing of the TCRbeta repertoire served to evaluate the specificity and breadth of SARS-CoV-2-reactive T cell receptors following Ad26.COV2.S vaccination. A total of roughly 30 samples were included in the TCR-sequenced set, comprising roughly 19 Ad26.COV2.S vaccine recipients, 5 placebo recipients and 8 SARS-CoV-2 convalescent individuals. Participants in the trial were split at random into five groups of five each, receiving low-dose or high-dose Ad26.COV2.S once or twice, or else placebo on both occasions. Investigators did not know the trial group allocation while performing experiments and assessing outcomes.

What the research found in general, with its limitations: After vaccination, spike-specific CD8+ and CD4+ T cell responses were reported to show substantial breadth. Spike-specific TCR breadth was higher in Ad26.COV2.S recipients than in placebo recipients (P = 0.0014). It was noted by the authors that total T cell responses may have been underestimated by the TCR breadth and depth analyses. Non-spike TCR breadth was comparable between vaccine and placebo recipients, consistent with the vaccine containing only spike. The study lacked the statistical power to compare responses across vaccine doses or regimens.

Clipping removes 3 bases from V and 0 bases from J, with 2 as the unmatched junction base count. The CDR3 covers 15 residues, taking in both the cysteine and the phenylalanine. The sequence is cut down to CDR3 DNA, 45 bases in frame from base 1. Based on the germline V gene, the CDR1 and CDR2 sequences are MGHDK and SYGVNS. What the treatment or condition label conveys for this sample: some 20 received Ad26.COV2.S at low or high dose, single or two shots; five or six received placebo; per-sample allocation not given. Repertoires of vaccine and placebo recipients were sequenced from samples taken on day 63 after the first injection. In Cohort 1b, about two dozen adults aged 18-55 years were enrolled at a single site in Boston, USA, between 29 July and 7 August 2020. As a vaccine, Ad26.COV2.S was a replication-incompetent adenovirus type 26 vector that expressed a prefusion-stabilized SARS-CoV-2 spike protein derived from the original Wuhan strain.

TCRbeta CDR3 regions were sequenced with the immunoSEQ Assay. After extraction, genomic DNA underwent amplification by bias-controlled multiplex PCR, followed by high-throughput sequencing. In the authors' own workflow: To quantify the absolute abundance of every unique TCRbeta CDR3 region, sequences were collapsed and filtered. T cell fraction was estimated by normalizing TCRbeta template counts to usable DNA, which was measured by amplifying reference genes present in all nucleated cells. Repertoire TCRs were annotated as SARS-CoV-2-specific by exact matching of V gene, CDR3 amino acid sequence and J gene to a known reactive TCR set. The reference SARS-CoV-2 TCR set was derived from MIRA and filtered for enrichment in COVID-19-positive ImmuneCODE repertoires, a step that removed public or cross-reactive TCRs. Using the MIRA antigens, annotated TCRs were further analysed by specific ORF or by position within an ORF. Depth was the summed frequency of annotated unique rearrangements, while breadth was defined as annotated unique rearrangements over total unique productive rearrangements. Two-sided Wilcoxon rank-sum tests were used to compare TCR breadth between groups. This is the immuneACCESS table as TCRdb keeps it, with only in-frame sequences that have V and J called. A part of the clones is gone; compared with another copy, unresolved V genes explain less than half, and the rest is unexplained. V, J and clone size are those of that table, while D and trimming were read from the DNA. For this sample the table gives hundreds of thousands of clones, of which around 86% were detected only once. Of the sample, around 3.7% is held by the ten largest clones.

About this clone itself: Its antigen remains unidentified. The input lacks base qualities; no much larger clone sits a single base away.

Recombination linked TRBV25-1 to TRBJ2-3, with 8 central nucleotides matching TRBD2. Sequencing was performed on peripheral blood, taken in a trial of Ad26.COV2.S vaccine versus placebo. The TCR originated in a person between 18 and 65 years old who received the Ad26.COV2.S COVID-19 vaccine or a placebo. The nucleotide sequence reads TGTGCCAGCAGTGATCGGGGGGGAAGCACAGATACGCAGTATTTT. It is translated as CASSDRGGSTDTQYF.